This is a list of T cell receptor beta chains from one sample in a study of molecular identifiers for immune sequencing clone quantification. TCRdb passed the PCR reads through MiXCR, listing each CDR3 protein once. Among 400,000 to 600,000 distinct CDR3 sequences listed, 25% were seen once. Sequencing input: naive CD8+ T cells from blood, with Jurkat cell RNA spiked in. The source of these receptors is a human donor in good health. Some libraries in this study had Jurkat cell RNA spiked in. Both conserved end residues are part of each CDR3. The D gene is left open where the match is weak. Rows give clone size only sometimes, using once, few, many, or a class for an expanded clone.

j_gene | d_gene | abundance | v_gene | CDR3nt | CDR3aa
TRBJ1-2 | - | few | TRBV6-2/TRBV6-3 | TGTGCCAGTGGGACGCCCGCCCCTTATGGCTACACCTTC | CASGTPAPYGYTF
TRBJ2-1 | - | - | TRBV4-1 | TGCGCCAGCAGCCAAGCGAACGGGGAGTATGAGCAGTTCTTC | CASSQANGEYEQFF
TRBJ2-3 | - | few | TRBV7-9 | TGTGCCAGCGGCCCACCTGTGGATACGCAGTATTTT | CASGPPVDTQYF
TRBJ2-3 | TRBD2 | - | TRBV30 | TGTGCCTGGAGTCCCGGGAGCGGGGCCGCAGATACGCAGTATTTT | CAWSPGSGAADTQYF
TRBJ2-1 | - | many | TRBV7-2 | TGTGCCAGCAGCTTAGGTTCAGCTAATGAGCAGTTCTTC | CASSLGSANEQFF
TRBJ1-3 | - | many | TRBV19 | TGTGCCAGTAGTATGGGCAGCCGAAGCTCTGGAAACACCATATATTTT | CASSMGSRSSGNTIYF
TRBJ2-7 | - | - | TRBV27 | TGTGCCAGCAGTTTATCGGCAGGGCACGAGGAGTACTTC | CASSLSAGHEEYF
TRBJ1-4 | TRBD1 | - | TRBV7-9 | TGTGCCAGCAGCCCCCCCGGGACAGCGGGGGAAAAACTGTTTTTT | CASSPPGTAGEKLFF
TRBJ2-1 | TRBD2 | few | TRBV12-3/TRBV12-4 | TGTGCCAGCAGCGCCGTCCTAGCGGGGGGGCCCGATGAGCAGTTCTTC | CASSAVLAGGPDEQFF
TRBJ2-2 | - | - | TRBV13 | TGTGCCAGCAGCTTACGCGGGGCGCCTGGGGAGCCGTTTTTT | CASSLRGAPGEPFF
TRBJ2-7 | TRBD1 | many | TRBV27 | TGTGCCAGCAGTTTTTACAGGGGTGCCTACGAGCAGTACTTC | CASSFYRGAYEQYF
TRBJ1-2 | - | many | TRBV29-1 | TGCAGCGTTGGTCGGACAGATAATTATGGCTACACCTTC | CSVGRTDNYGYTF
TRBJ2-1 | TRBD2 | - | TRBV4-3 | TGCGCCAGCACTAGAAGTCTGGCGGGAGGGCAAGAGACCCAGTTCTTC | CASTRSLAGGQETQFF
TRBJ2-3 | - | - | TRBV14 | TGTGCCAGCAGCCAAGTGGCAGGAGGGGGCACAGATACGCAGTATTTT | CASSQVAGGGTDTQYF
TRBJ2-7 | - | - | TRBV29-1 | TGCAGCGGTCACCTCAGTTCCTACGAGCAGTACTTC | CSGHLSSYEQYF
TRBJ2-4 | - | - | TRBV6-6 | TGTGCCAGCAGCCTAGGAGGGGCGAATATAGCTAAAAGCATTCAGTACTTC | CASSLGGANIAKSIQYF
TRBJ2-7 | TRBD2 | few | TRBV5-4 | TGTGCCAGCAGCTCCCCGGCCGGGACTAGTGGCTACGAGCAGTACTTC | CASSSPAGTSGYEQYF
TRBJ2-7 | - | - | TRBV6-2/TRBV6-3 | TGTGCCAGCAGTTACGTAGGGGCTAGCTACGAGCAGTACTTC | CASSYVGASYEQYF
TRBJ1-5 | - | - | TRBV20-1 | TGCAGTGCTACAAGGAACAATCAGCCCCAGCATTTT | CSATRNNQPQHF
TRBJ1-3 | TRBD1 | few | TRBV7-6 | TGTGCCAGCAGCGCCTCACAGGGGGCGCCGGGAAACACCATATATTTT | CASSASQGAPGNTIYF
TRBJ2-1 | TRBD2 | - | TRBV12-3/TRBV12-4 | TGTGCCAGTCGACCGGGACTAGCGCCTAATGAGCAGTTCTTC | CASRPGLAPNEQFF
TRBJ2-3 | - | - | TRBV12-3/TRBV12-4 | TGTGCCGGCAGTTTTTTATCAGGGAGCACAGATACGCAGTATTTT | CAGSFLSGSTDTQYF
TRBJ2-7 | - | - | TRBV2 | TGTGCCAGCATGATAACCTACGAGCAGTACTTC | CASMITYEQYF
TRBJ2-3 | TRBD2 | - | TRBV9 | TGTGCCAGCAGCGTAGGGGTAGCGGGGAGCACAGGTACGCAGTATTTT | CASSVGVAGSTGTQYF
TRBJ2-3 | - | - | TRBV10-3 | TGTGCCATCTCCGAGTCCTGGGGAGATACGCAGTATTTT | CAISESWGDTQYF
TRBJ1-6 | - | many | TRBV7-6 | TGTGCCAGCAGCTCCCTTCCTGGTGTATCCTATAATTCACCCCTCCACTTT | CASSSLPGVSYNSPLHF
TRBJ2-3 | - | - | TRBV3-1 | TGTGCCAGCAGCCAAGATCCGGGGATGGCAGATACGCAGTATTTT | CASSQDPGMADTQYF
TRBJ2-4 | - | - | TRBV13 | TGTGCCAGCAGCTCTTCGGAAAGGGACAAAAACATTCAGTACTTC | CASSSSERDKNIQYF
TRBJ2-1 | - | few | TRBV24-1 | TGTGCCACCAGTGATTTGCATTCTCAGAACAATGAGCAGTTCTTC | CATSDLHSQNNEQFF
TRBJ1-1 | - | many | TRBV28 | TGTGCCAGCAGTAAGAACACTGAAGCTTTCTTT | CASSKNTEAFF
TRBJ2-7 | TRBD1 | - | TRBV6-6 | TGTGCCAGCAGTTTTCAAGGGGGCTACGACGAGCAGTACTTC | CASSFQGGYDEQYF
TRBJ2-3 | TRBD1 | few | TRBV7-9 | TGTGCCAGCAGCCCCATTCTCGGGACAGAAGATACGCAGTATTTT | CASSPILGTEDTQYF
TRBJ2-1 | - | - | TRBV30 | TGTGCCTGGAGCCTGGAACCTCGGGACAATGAGCAGTTCTTC | CAWSLEPRDNEQFF
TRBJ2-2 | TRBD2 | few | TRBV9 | TGTGCCAGCAGCACAAGGGCGGGGGTCAGCACCGGGGAGCTGTTTTTT | CASSTRAGVSTGELFF
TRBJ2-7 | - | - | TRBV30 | TGTGCCTGGAGTCCCAGGGGCTACGAGCAGTACTTC | CAWSPRGYEQYF
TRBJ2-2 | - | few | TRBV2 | TGTGCCAGCAGTGACCCCGGAAGCACCGGGGAGCTGTTTTTT | CASSDPGSTGELFF
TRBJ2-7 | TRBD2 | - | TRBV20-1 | TGCAGTGCTGGAGGGGAGGGCCGCGAGCAGTACTTC | CSAGGEGREQYF
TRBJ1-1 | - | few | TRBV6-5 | TGTGCCAGCAGTTTCCTCTCTTACGCCGGGCGCTTGAACACTGAAGCTTTCTTT | CASSFLSYAGRLNTEAFF
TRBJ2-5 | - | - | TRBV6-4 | TGTGCCAGCAGTGGGGACCGGGTTGTAAGGACGGACGTTCGCGAGACCCAGTACTTC | CASSGDRVVRTDVRETQYF
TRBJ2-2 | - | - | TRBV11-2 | TGTGCCAGCAGCTTACTAGGGAGAGCCGGGGAGCTGTTTTTT | CASSLLGRAGELFF
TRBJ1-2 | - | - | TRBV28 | TGTGCCAGCAGTTACACAACTACAGGGAAGGGCGGCTACACCTTC | CASSYTTTGKGGYTF
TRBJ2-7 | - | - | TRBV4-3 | TGCGCCGGCAGCCAAGAGAGGACCTACTACGAGCAGTACTTC | CAGSQERTYYEQYF
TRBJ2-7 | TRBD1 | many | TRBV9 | TGTGCCAGCAGCCCGGGACAGAGTCTTTACGAGCAGTACTTC | CASSPGQSLYEQYF
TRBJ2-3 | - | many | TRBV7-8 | TGTGCCAGCAGCCCAAGGGCGGACACACTAACAGATACGCAGTATTTT | CASSPRADTLTDTQYF
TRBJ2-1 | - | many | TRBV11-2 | TGTGCCAGCAGCTTAGCCCCGACTAATGAGCAGTTCTTC | CASSLAPTNEQFF
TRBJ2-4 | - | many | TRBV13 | TGTGCCAGCAGCTTAGCACAGACTTTAGCCAAAAACATTCAGTACTTC | CASSLAQTLAKNIQYF
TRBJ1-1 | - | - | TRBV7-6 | TGTGCCAGCAGCTTAGCTATGGGTTATAACACTGAAGCTTTCTTT | CASSLAMGYNTEAFF
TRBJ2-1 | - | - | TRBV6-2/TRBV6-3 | TGTGCCGGCAGTTATGGGGGTGAGCAGTTCTTC | CAGSYGGEQFF
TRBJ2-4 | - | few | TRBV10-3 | TGTGCCATGGGAGGCGACGAAAACATTCAGTACTTC | CAMGGDENIQYF
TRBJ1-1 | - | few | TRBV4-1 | TGCGCCAGCAGCCAAGAGGCCGGGAACACTGAAGCTTTCTTT | CASSQEAGNTEAFF
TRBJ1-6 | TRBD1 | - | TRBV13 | TGTGCCAGCAGCTGGAGGGGGACAGCCGGGCGAGATTCACCCCTCCACTTT | CASSWRGTAGRDSPLHF
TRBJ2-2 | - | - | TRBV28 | TGTGCCAGCAGCACCATGGTTCACGACACCGGGGAGCTGTTTTTT | CASSTMVHDTGELFF
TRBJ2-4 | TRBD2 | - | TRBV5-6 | TGTGCCAGCGACAGAAGGATACGGCTAGCGGGGGCCGGAGAAAACATTCAGTACTTC | CASDRRIRLAGAGENIQYF
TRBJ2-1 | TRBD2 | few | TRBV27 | TGTGCCAGCAGTTTGGTACTAGCGGCACAAGGGAATGAGCAGTTCTTC | CASSLVLAAQGNEQFF
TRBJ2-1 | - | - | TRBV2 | TGTGCCAGCAGGCCCTTGGGGGTCAATGAGCAGTTCTTC | CASRPLGVNEQFF
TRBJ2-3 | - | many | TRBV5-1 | TGCGCCAGCAGCTTGGGTTGGTCAACAGATACGCAGTATTTT | CASSLGWSTDTQYF
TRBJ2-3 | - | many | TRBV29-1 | TGCAGCGTTGCGTTAGCGAGCACAGATACGCAGTATTTT | CSVALASTDTQYF
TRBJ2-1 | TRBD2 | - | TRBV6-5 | TGTGCCAGCAGTTATGGGGGGGAGTACAATGAGCAGTTCTTC | CASSYGGEYNEQFF
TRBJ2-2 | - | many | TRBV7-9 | TGTGCCAGCAGCCCGACCTACACCGGGGAGCTGTTTTTT | CASSPTYTGELFF